This T cell receptor beta chain comes out of a study of T cell responses to AZD1222 COVID-19 vaccine. Assay used: immunoSEQ multiplex PCR; TCRdb lists only in-frame clones, some missing. The sample comprises 150,000 to 200,000 clones, approximately 92% of which are singletons, and 1% to 1.5% rests with the top ten. Notes on the study in general: Every sample of the repertoires postdated the peak T cell response.

With respect to this clone: The antigen is undetermined.

The CDR3 has 15 amino acids. With V trimmed by 3 bases and J by 3 bases, 5 bases remained unmatched. CDR1 and CDR2 (germline): LNHDA, SQIVND (reference sequence). This clonotype was obtained from an adult in good health. The chain carries TRBV19 and TRBJ2-3; TRBD1 matches at 8 bases. The sample was peripheral blood, taken on day 0 of AZD1222 vaccination. CDR3 sequence reads: CASSMTGVGTDTQYF. CDR3 DNA sequence: TGTGCCAGTAGTATGACAGGGGTGGGTACAGATACGCAGTATTTT.